The rows below give T cell receptor beta chains drawn from one sample of a study of cytomegalovirus exposure and HLA in healthy donors. Profiled with immunoSEQ multiplex PCR; TCRdb holds only in-frame clones, not every one. Here the sample spans under 150,000 clones, approximately 80% being singletons. Sequencing was carried out using PBMCs. These receptors all stem from a woman aged 18 to 35 in good health and CMV-seronegative. Both conserved end residues are trimmed from each CDR3.

V: TRBV14; CDR3: ASSPQPNTEAF
V: TRBV4-1; CDR3: ASSQGQGTKANTIY
V: TRBV28; CDR3: ASSPPGLGDSYEQY
V: TRBV6-1; CDR3: ASSETGDGYT
V: TRBV11-3; CDR3: ASSLTGGGTGELF
V: TRBV6-6; CDR3: ASSYSGGHSGNTIY
V: TRBV11-2; CDR3: ASSFRETQY
V: TRBV9; CDR3: ASAGYSDTEAF
V: TRBV2; CDR3: ASRRTGAAGEKLF
V: TRBV27; CDR3: ASSPLAGIAVSYEQY
V: TRBV7-8; CDR3: ASSSQVVAGNTIY
V: TRBV29-1; CDR3: SGGGPATNEKLF
V: TRBV6-1; CDR3: ASSESWGEGYT
V: TRBV4-2; CDR3: ASSRDGGLNTIY
V: TRBV9; CDR3: ASSVGPGGRETQY
V: TRBV9; CDR3: ASSTGSREKLF
V: TRBV28; CDR3: ASTLDRRTDTQY
V: TRBV27; CDR3: ASSPGWGVDEQY
V: TRBV10-3; CDR3: AISPGLAGGYNEQF
V: TRBV19; CDR3: ASSLGEGSYNEQF
V: TRBV12-5; CDR3: ASGLVLGVPDTQY
V: TRBV7-9; CDR3: ASSLDRAEVVNTEAF
V: TRBV5-1; CDR3: ASSRDREGGYT
V: TRBV29-1; CDR3: SVEVGEGAEAF
V: TRBV27; CDR3: ASSLAPQATEQY